This T cell receptor (beta chain) was obtained from a study of shared clonotypes between healthy human individuals. Turning to the study itself: The cohort had a couple of women and a few men, ages 18 to 49. CD8 memory received one plate per donor, CD8 naive two, CD4 memory three and CD4 naive three.

TCRdb's copy holds only in-frame clones and misses some; the assay was immunoSEQ multiplex PCR. This table has approximately 2.5 million clones, just over 90% appearing once. CD45RA-negative memory and CD45RA+ naive subsets were split from the CD4+ cells. About this clone: Antigen unknown.

Regarding the study as a whole: Naive subsets usually exceeded memory subsets in estimated richness.

The V gene's germline CDR1 is SGHVS and CDR2 FQNEAQ. The CDR3 totals 14 residues. V lost 5 bases, J lost 3 bases, and 6 bases stayed unmatched. The clonotype originates from a man aged 18 to 30 in good health. The chain carries TRBV7-8 and TRBJ2-7, with 8 bases lining up with TRBD1. Sequencing was performed on naive CD4+ T cells sorted from blood. Subset in this sample: CD45RA+ positively selected. The CDR3 sequence: CASSRTGQYYEQYF. DNA for the CDR3: TGTGCCAGCAGCAGGACAGGGCAATACTACGAGCAGTACTTC.